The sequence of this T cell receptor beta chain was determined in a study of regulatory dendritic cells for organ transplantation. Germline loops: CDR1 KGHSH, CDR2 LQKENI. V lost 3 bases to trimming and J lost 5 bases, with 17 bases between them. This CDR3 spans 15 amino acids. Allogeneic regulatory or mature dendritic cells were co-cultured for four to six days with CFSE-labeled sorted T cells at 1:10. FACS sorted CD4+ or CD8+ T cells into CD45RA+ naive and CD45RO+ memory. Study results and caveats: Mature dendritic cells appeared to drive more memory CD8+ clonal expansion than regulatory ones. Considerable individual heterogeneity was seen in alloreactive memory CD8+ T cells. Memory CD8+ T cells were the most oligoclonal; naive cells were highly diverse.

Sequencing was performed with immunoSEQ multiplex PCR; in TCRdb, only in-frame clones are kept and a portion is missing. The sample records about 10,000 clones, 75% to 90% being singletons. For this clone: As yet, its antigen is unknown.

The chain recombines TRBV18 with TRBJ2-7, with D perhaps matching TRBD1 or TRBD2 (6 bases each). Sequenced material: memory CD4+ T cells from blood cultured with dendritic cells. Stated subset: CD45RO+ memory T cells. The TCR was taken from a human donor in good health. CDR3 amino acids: CASSPPEQGRNEQYF. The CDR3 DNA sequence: TGTGCCAGCTCACCTCCAGAGCAGGGGAGGAACGAGCAGTACTTC.